The 6 T cell receptor beta chains below come from one sample, sequenced in a study of cytomegalovirus exposure and HLA in healthy donors. Vbeta (60) and Jbeta (13) primers were used in the PCR. TCRdb's table, derived via immunoSEQ multiplex PCR, lists solely in-frame clones and lacks some. The sample has under 150,000 clones; around 79% are singletons. Sample: PBMCs. These receptors were obtained from a woman aged 40 to 55 in good health and CMV-seronegative.

The rearrangement uses TRBV6-1 and TRBJ1-5, with D unresolved. V lost 2 bases and J lost 0, with 5 bases in between. There are 14 residues in the CDR3. Germline assignment: CDR1 MNHNS and CDR2 SASEGT. The CDR3 region is CASSEQRSNQPQHF. CDR3 coding DNA: TGTGCCAGCAGTGAACAGCGTAGCAATCAGCCCCAGCATTTT.

V is TRBV4-2 and J is TRBJ2-3, with D tentatively TRBD2 (6 bases). V lost 3 bases and J 2 bases, leaving 21 bases between the germline ends. The germline V gene encodes CDR1 LGHNA and CDR2 YNFKEQ. This CDR3 is 18 amino acids long. CDR3 sequence reads: CASSHGGSAGPITDTQYF. The CDR3 DNA follows: TGTGCCAGCAGCCATGGGGGTTCGGCGGGGCCTATCACAGATACGCAGTATTTT.

The chain links TRBV7-9 to TRBJ1-2, with 9 bases that match TRBD1. The length of the CDR3 is 13 residues. V was clipped by 5 bases and J by 8 bases; unmatched bases: 6. In germline, CDR1 is SEHNR, CDR2 FQNEAQ (reference sequence). The CDR3 spells CASSHGTGYGYTF. The CDR3 coding sequence is TGTGCCAGCAGCCATGGGACAGGGTACGGCTACACCTTC.

This clone was observed a few times. The CDR3 sequence: CASSIGQASSYEQYF. CDR3 nucleotides: TGTGCCAGTAGTATAGGGCAGGCGTCCTCCTACGAGCAGTACTTC. This rearrangement joins TRBV19 to TRBJ2-7, with D unresolved. The germline V gene encodes CDR1 LNHDA and CDR2 SQIVND (reference sequence). The V and J ends lost 1 base and 0 bases respectively, with 10 bases between them. The CDR3 length is 15 residues.

This clone was picked up a small number of times. V usage is TRBV28 and J usage is TRBJ1-5; D is uncertain. This CDR3 is built from 11 residues. The V end lost 3 bases, the J end lost 8 bases, and 5 bases lay between the germline ends. The germline V gene has CDR1 MDHEN and CDR2 SYDVKM. For the CDR3, the DNA is TGTGCCAGCAGTTTTCCGGAGCCCCAGCATTTT. Its protein product is CASSFPEPQHF. Based on the CDR3 plus reference TRBV28 and TRBJ1-5, the full variable domain is DVKVTQSSRYLVKRTGEKVFLECVQDMDHENMFWYRQDPGLGLRLIYFSYDVKMKEKGDIPEGYSVSREKKERFSLILESASTNQTSMYLCASSFPEPQHFGDGTRLSIL.

The CDR3 DNA follows: TGTGCCAGCAGCTTAGAGGCAGGGATGAACACTGAAGCTTTCTTT. Residues: CASSLEAGMNTEAFF. The chain uses TRBV7-9 and TRBJ1-1; a weak D match, TRBD1 (5 bases). The V gene lost 1 base and the J gene lost 0 bases, with 9 bases spanning the gap. Germline CDR1 SEHNR, CDR2 FQNEAQ (reference sequence). The CDR3 spans 15 residues.